This section outlines one T cell receptor beta chain sequence together with its context. Its cognate antigen is unknown. Method: immunoSEQ multiplex PCR; TCRdb's copy keeps in-frame clones and lacks some. Of fewer than 40,000 clones in the sample, roughly 80% are singletons; the top ten hold about a fifth. This sample is drawn from a study of OX40 agonist ivuxolimab in advanced cancers. About the study: Dose-escalation cases comprised hepatocellular carcinoma, melanoma, renal cell or head and neck cancer. Cohort: roughly 80% men, mean age about 60, aged about 20 to 79. Study-wide results and caveats: Researchers report that CD8+ T cells had, on average, more expanded clones than CD4+. Individuals who were partial responders at 0.1-3.0 mg/kg had clonal expansion that ranked among the lowest.

V shed 4 bases and J shed 2 bases, with 16 bases lying between them. Germline CDR1 reads LNHDA; CDR2 reads SQIVND (reference sequence). CDR3 length: 16 amino acids. The sequencing here drew on CD4+ or CD8+ T cells sorted from blood, taken in a trial of the OX40 agonist ivuxolimab. This TCR came from an adult with an advanced solid tumor such as melanoma, head and neck, liver or kidney cancer. The chain carries TRBV19 and TRBJ2-3; D might be TRBD1 (7 bases). CDR3 DNA: TGTGCCAGTAGTAGCGGGACAGCTCTTATCACAGATACGCAGTATTTT. Protein product: CASSSGTALITDTQYF.